The 31 T cell receptor beta chains below come from one sample, sequenced in a study of sequential checkpoint blockade in melanoma. Clones were read by immunoSEQ multiplex PCR, and TCRdb kept only the in-frame ones, dropping some. The profile covers some 11,000 clones, with less than 80% appearing a single time and around 10% taken by the ten largest. Regarding treatment: randomized to nivolumab then ipilimumab (arm A) or the reverse (arm B). The specimen was CD8+ T cells sorted from blood (inferred from file names), collected from a patient given nivolumab and ipilimumab in sequence. Every receptor here comes from a human donor with melanoma.

The V call is TRBV6-5, the J call TRBJ2-1; D remains unclear. The CDR3 is 13 residues long. The germline gives CDR1 MNHEY, CDR2 SVGAGI. Trimming shortened V by 5 bases and J by 5 bases, and 10 bases separated the two germline ends. This CDR3 is CASSPLLDNEQFF. CDR3 bases: TGTGCCAGCAGTCCCCTACTTGACAATGAGCAGTTCTTC.

The chain combines TRBV7-9 with TRBJ1-4; possibly TRBD1 for D (6 bases). The CDR3 has 13 residues. Trimming took off 4 bases at V and 5 bases at J, with 8 bases between the two ends. Germline CDR1 and CDR2: SEHNR and FQNEAQ (reference sequence). The CDR3 sequence: CASSWGPNEKLFF. The DNA for the CDR3 is TGTGCCAGCAGCTGGGGGCCCAATGAAAAACTGTTTTTT.

This clone has only one observation. The CDR3 reads CASSLAGGAGELFF. In DNA form, the CDR3 reads TGTGCCAGCAGCTTGGCCGGGGGGGCCGGGGAGCTGTTTTTT. The chain carries TRBV5-6 and TRBJ2-2; 8 nucleotides agree with TRBD2. The germline gives CDR1 SGHDT, CDR2 YYEEEE. The J segment lost 6 bases and the V segment lost 0 bases, leaving 1 base of the junction unmatched. The CDR3 contains 14 residues.

V is TRBV5-1 and J is TRBJ2-7; D is perhaps TRBD1 (6 bases). The V gene's germline CDR1 is SGHRS and CDR2 YFSETQ. Trimming removed 1 base at V and 4 bases at J, with 12 bases between. This CDR3 has 14 amino acids. DNA of the CDR3: TGCGCCAGCAGCTTGACAGGGTCTGGGTACGAGCAGTACTTC. Protein: CASSLTGSGYEQYF.

This clone was counted between two and nine times. J is TRBJ1-4 and V is TRBV7-8; the D is unclear. CDR1 is SGHVS, CDR2 FQNEAQ, per germline. Trimming took off 3 bases at V and 4 bases at J, with 9 bases between the two ends. CDR3 size: 14 residues. CDR3 region: CASSFSAVNEKLFF. CDR3 DNA sequence: TGTGCCAGCAGCTTTTCGGCGGTTAATGAAAAACTGTTTTTT.

This rearrangement joins TRBV6-5 to TRBJ1-4; no firm D call. The CDR3 totals 15 residues. Trimming shortened V by 8 bases and J by 3 bases, and 16 bases separated the two germline ends. Germline V gives CDR1 MNHEY, CDR2 SVGAGI. As DNA, the CDR3 is TGTGCCAGCTCCCTCGCGAGTTGGTCTAATGAAAAACTGTTTTTT. Its translation: CASSLASWSNEKLFF.

The chain's CDR3 is CASSLPGTGINTEAFF. The CDR3 DNA is TGTGCCAGCAGTTTGCCCGGGACAGGGATAAACACTGAAGCTTTCTTT. This chain links TRBV6-6 with TRBJ1-1, with TRBD1 matching over 9 bases. The V gene end was trimmed by 4 bases and the J gene end by 2 bases; junction bases not matched to a gene: 8. The CDR3 loop spans 16 amino acids. Germline-derived CDR1 and CDR2 are MNHNY and SVGAGI (reference sequence).

CDR3 DNA: TGCGCCAGCAGCCTATACAGGGGAGGCACCGGGGAGCTGTTTTTT. Translating gives CASSLYRGGTGELFF. The chain has TRBV10-1 and TRBJ2-2; D possibly corresponds to TRBD1 (7 bases). Trimming removed 6 bases from V and 4 bases from J, with 15 bases in between. This CDR3 has 15 amino acids. Per the germline V gene, CDR1 is WNHNN and CDR2 is SYGVQD (reference sequence).

The genes are TRBV14 and TRBJ2-2; possibly TRBD1 for D (5 bases). The CDR3 is 14 residues long. Trimming left V 1 base short and J 9 bases short, with 12 bases between. CDR1 and CDR2 from the germline V gene are SGHDN and FVKESK. The CDR3 protein is CASSQVRGHRELFF. The CDR3 region has the DNA TGTGCCAGCAGCCAAGTACGAGGACATCGGGAGCTGTTTTTT.

This clone appeared a few times. The sample holds other DNA sequences that translate to the same CDR3. Here the CDR3 reads CASSLGTGVGYTF. CDR3 coding DNA: TGTGCCAGCAGCTTAGGGACAGGGGTTGGCTACACCTTC. The chain recombines TRBV7-9 with TRBJ1-2; 9 nucleotides align to TRBD1. CDR1 and CDR2 from the germline V gene are SEHNR and FQNEAQ (reference sequence). Trimming cost V 1 base and J 7 bases; bases outside gene matches: 1. This CDR3 has 13 residues.

This chain uses TRBV5-1 with TRBJ1-6; 7 positions match TRBD1. V was clipped by 4 bases and J by 6 bases; unmatched bases: 13. CDR1 and CDR2 (germline): SGHRS, YFSETQ. The CDR3 is 17 residues long. CDR3 bases: TGCGCCAGCAGCAGAGACAGGGAGGTATATGGTAATTCACCCCTCCACTTT. Protein product: CASSRDREVYGNSPLHF.

The chain employs TRBV11-3 and TRBJ2-7; perhaps TRBD1 as D (6 bases). CDR1 and CDR2 from the germline V gene are SGHNT and YENEEA. The CDR3 consists of 16 residues. V lost 5 bases to trimming and J lost 3 bases, with 20 bases between them. The DNA for the CDR3 is TGTGCCAGCAGCCCTTCCCCCTCGACAGGACGCTACGAGCAGTACTTC. Protein: CASSPSPSTGRYEQYF. The full variable domain, its missing parts supplied by reference TRBV11-3 and TRBJ2-7, is EAGVVQSPRYKIIEKKQPVAFWCNPISGHNTLYWYLQNLGQGPELLIRYENEEAVDDSQLPKDRFSAERLKGVDSTLKIQPAELGDSAVYLCASSPSPSTGRYEQYFGPGTRLTVT.

CDR3 region: CASSKTPGGEPYEQYF. For the CDR3, the DNA is TGCGCCAGCAGCAAGACCCCTGGGGGGGAACCCTACGAGCAGTACTTC. The chain couples TRBV5-1 to TRBJ2-7; 7 nucleotides line up with TRBD2. The V and J ends lost 4 bases and 2 bases, in that order; junction bases with no gene match: 12. In germline, CDR1 is SGHRS, CDR2 YFSETQ. The CDR3 sequence is 16 residues long.

The chain recombines TRBV2 with TRBJ2-5; 12 nucleotides match TRBD2. The CDR3 length is 16 residues. Germline CDR1 and CDR2: SNHLY and FYNNEI. With 6 bases clipped from V and 0 bases from J, the junction kept 5 bases outside the gene matches. The CDR3 spells CASRVASGGDQETQYF. DNA for the CDR3: TGTGCCAGCAGGGTAGCTAGCGGGGGGGACCAAGAGACCCAGTACTTC.

This clone showed up just a few times. This chain connects TRBV7-8 to TRBJ1-1, with D unclear. CDR1 SGHVS and CDR2 FQNEAQ come from the germline V gene. The CDR3 loop spans 15 amino acids. The ends were cut back, 5 bases at V and 4 bases at J, with 17 bases in the middle. The CDR3 sequence is CASSPPRGTPTEAFF. In DNA form, the CDR3 reads TGTGCCAGCAGCCCTCCCCGGGGAACCCCCACTGAAGCTTTCTTT.

The chain joins TRBV6-1 to TRBJ2-7; 9 positions agree with TRBD2. CDR3 length: 15 residues. V was clipped by 0 bases and J by 0 bases; unmatched bases: 0. Germline V lookup: CDR1 MNHNS, CDR2 SASEGT. The CDR3 protein is CASSEASGSSYEQYF. The CDR3, as DNA: TGTGCCAGCAGTGAAGCTAGCGGGAGCTCCTACGAGCAGTACTTC.

The V call is TRBV19, the J call TRBJ2-3; D might be TRBD1 (6 bases). V was shortened by 1 base and J by 4 bases, with 9 bases between the two germline ends. CDR1 and CDR2 (germline): LNHDA, SQIVND (reference sequence). CDR3 size: 14 residues. The chain's CDR3 is CASSIVKGADTQYF. The CDR3 region has the DNA TGTGCCAGTAGTATAGTTAAGGGGGCAGATACGCAGTATTTT.

V gene TRBV7-8 combines with J gene TRBJ2-2; 12 nucleotides agree with TRBD2. Germline V gene lookup returns CDR1 SGHVS and CDR2 FQNEAQ. This CDR3 is built from 17 residues. V lost 3 bases to trimming and J lost 3 bases; unmatched junction nucleotides: 5. CDR3 nucleotide sequence: TGTGCCAGCAGCTTTCCTAGCGGGGGGGCGGACACCGGGGAGCTGTTTTTT. It translates to CASSFPSGGADTGELFF.

The V call is TRBV23-1, the J call TRBJ2-5, with a tentative D call TRBD1 (6 bases). Judging by the DNA end, TRBJ2-7 fits better; the J call may be wrong. TRBV23-1 is sorted into the ORF group, with uncertain function. The CDR3 length is 17 residues. This chain's CDR3 is CASSQSCPGATSYEQYF. CDR3 DNA sequence: TGCGCCAGCAGTCAATCTTGTCCAGGGGCCACCTCCTACGAGCAGTACTTC.

The chain recombines TRBV7-8 with TRBJ2-1; D gene ambiguous. The V end lost 0 bases, the J end lost 0 bases, and 9 bases lay between the germline ends. This CDR3 has 16 amino acids. Germline CDR1 is SGHVS and CDR2 is FQNEAQ. The CDR3 sequence: CASSLAEKSSYNEQFF. DNA for the CDR3: TGTGCCAGCAGCTTAGCAGAGAAGAGCTCCTACAATGAGCAGTTCTTC.

The chain recombines TRBV5-4 with TRBJ2-2; 10 bases match TRBD1. The CDR3 is 15 residues long. V dropped 0 bases and J dropped 9; count of bases not matched to a gene: 5. Looked up from germline, CDR1 is SGHNT and CDR2 is YYREEE (reference sequence). CDR3 DNA: TGTGCCAGCAGCTTGGGACAGGGGGCGGCCAGGGAGCTGTTTTTT. Residues: CASSLGQGAARELFF.

This chain uses TRBV7-3 with TRBJ2-1, with 8 bases that match TRBD2. Germline lookup yields CDR1 SGHTA and CDR2 FQGTGA. This CDR3 comprises 19 residues. V dropped 5 bases and J dropped 0; count of bases not matched to a gene: 15. DNA of the CDR3: TGTGCCAGCAGCCGTCTCCCTCCATTCAGCGGGAGCTCCTACAATGAGCAGTTCTTC. Its protein is CASSRLPPFSGSSYNEQFF.

This clone has more than one count but fewer than ten. The chain couples TRBV19 to TRBJ1-5, with 8 bases that match TRBD1. This CDR3 spans 15 amino acids. The V segment lost 8 bases and the J segment 4 bases; nucleotides outside the gene matches: 10. The germline gives CDR1 LNHDA, CDR2 SQIVND (reference sequence). CDR3 nucleotide sequence: TGTGCCAGTGCCGAGACAGGGGCCTTTAATCAGCCCCAGCATTTT. This translates into CASAETGAFNQPQHF.

This clone occurred a few times. The V gene is TRBV14, the J gene TRBJ2-7; no firm D call. Germline V gene lookup returns CDR1 SGHDN and CDR2 FVKESK. V shed 3 bases and J shed 4 bases, with 4 bases lying between them. This CDR3 has 11 residues. The CDR3 protein is CASSHSYEQYF. In nucleotides, the CDR3 is TGTGCCAGCAGCCACAGTTACGAGCAGTACTTC.

The chain joins TRBV9 to TRBJ2-3; D gene unclear. The CDR3 has 14 residues. Germline loops: CDR1 SGDLS, CDR2 YYNGEE. Trimming took 0 bases from V and 3 from J, leaving 8 bases between them. This CDR3 is CASSVEKRTDTQYF. The DNA of the CDR3 is TGTGCCAGCAGCGTAGAGAAGCGAACAGATACGCAGTATTTT.

The CDR3 sequence: CASSVGYRGDEQYF. In DNA form, the CDR3 reads TGTGCCAGCAGCGTAGGTTACAGGGGCGACGAGCAGTACTTC. J is TRBJ2-5 and V is TRBV9, with 7 bases matching TRBD1. Matching the DNA end better, TRBJ2-7 makes the J call doubtful. Germline lookup yields CDR1 SGDLS and CDR2 YYNGEE. The CDR3 spans 14 residues.

This clone came up once. The CDR3 region has the DNA TGTGCCAGCAGAAGGGACAGGGAGTACACTGAAGCTTTCTTT. Amino acids: CASRRDREYTEAFF. The rearrangement links TRBV2 to TRBJ1-1; 9 nucleotides agree with TRBD1. CDR3 length equals 14 residues. V dropped 6 bases and J dropped 3; count of bases not matched to a gene: 5. The germline V gene has CDR1 SNHLY and CDR2 FYNNEI.

V and J are TRBV21-1 and TRBJ2-7; the table's D call, TRBD1, has no DNA check behind it. TRBV21-1 is designated a pseudogene. CDR3 length equals 14 residues. The CDR3 sequence is CASSNLTGSYEQYF. DNA for the CDR3: TGTGCCAGCAGCAACTTGACAGGGTCCTACGAGCAGTACTTC.

The chain recombines TRBV5-1 with TRBJ2-7, with TRBD1 as a possible D gene (6 bases). Trimming stripped 3 bases from V and 4 bases from J, with 20 bases between. Germline CDR1 is SGHRS and CDR2 is YFSETQ. The CDR3 is 16 amino acids. As DNA, the CDR3 is TGCGCCAGCAGCTCATACCGGGACACCCGACCGTACGAGCAGTACTTC. Amino acids: CASSSYRDTRPYEQYF.

V is TRBV7-6 and J is TRBJ1-1; no clear D. Germline assignment: CDR1 SGHVS and CDR2 FNYEAQ. Between the trimmed V and J ends, which lost 3 bases and 4 bases, there was a span of 9 bases. The CDR3 has 13 residues. The CDR3 sequence is CASSFGGGTEAFF. The DNA of the CDR3 is TGTGCCAGCAGCTTTGGCGGCGGCACTGAAGCTTTCTTT.

J is TRBJ2-7 and V is TRBV7-9; 7 bases match TRBD2. V was pared by 8 bases and J by 0 bases, with 13 bases of the junction left unmatched. This CDR3 comprises 16 residues. Germline assignment: CDR1 SEHNR and CDR2 FQNEAQ (reference sequence). The CDR3 coding sequence is TGTGCCAGCGACGGCGGGGGAGGGCCCCCCTCCTACGAGCAGTACTTC. Translating it yields CASDGGGGPPSYEQYF.